This T cell receptor (beta chain) was retrieved from a study of beta chain features in type 1 diabetes. A sort by CD45RO/CCR7/CD25/CD127/CD95/CD27 yielded CD4+ naive, central memory, regulatory and stem cell-like memory cells. This clone came up a few times. CDR1 SGHNT and CDR2 YYREEE come from the germline V gene (reference sequence). J lost 8 bases, V lost 4 bases, and 18 bases had no gene match. This CDR3 comprises 17 residues. TCRB transcripts that were expressed got sequenced, as all of the isolated RNA had been reverse transcribed. Approximately 3.6 million reads were obtained on average from naive, central memory and regulatory T cell samples. Sequenced by immunoSEQ multiplex PCR; TCRdb stores in-frame clones only, minus some. The sample has fewer than 400,000 clones, 8% seen once.

The sequenced sample consisted of central memory CD4+ T cells from blood. This sequence originates from a woman between 18 and 29 years old in good health. The rearrangement uses TRBV5-4 and TRBJ1-2; 9 bases fit TRBD1. For the CDR3, the DNA is TGTGCCAGCAGCCAAGATCTTACGGGACAGGGACGTATAGGCTACACCTTC. Amino acid sequence: CASSQDLTGQGRIGYTF.